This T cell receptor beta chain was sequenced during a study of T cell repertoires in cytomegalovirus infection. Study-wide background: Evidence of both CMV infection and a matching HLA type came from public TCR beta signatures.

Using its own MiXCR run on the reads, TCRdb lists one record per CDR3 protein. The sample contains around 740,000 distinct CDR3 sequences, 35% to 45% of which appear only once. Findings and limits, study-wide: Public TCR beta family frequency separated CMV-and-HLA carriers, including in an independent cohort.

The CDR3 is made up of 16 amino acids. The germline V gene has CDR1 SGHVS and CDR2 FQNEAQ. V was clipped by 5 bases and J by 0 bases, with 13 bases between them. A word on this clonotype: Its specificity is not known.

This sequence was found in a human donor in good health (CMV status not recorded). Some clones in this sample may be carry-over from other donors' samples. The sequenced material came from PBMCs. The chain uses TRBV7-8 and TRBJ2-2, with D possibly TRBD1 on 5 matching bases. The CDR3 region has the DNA TGTGCCAGCAGCCCCTATGTGGGGCCGAACACCGGGGAGCTGTTTTTT. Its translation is CASSPYVGPNTGELFF.